This T cell receptor (beta chain) was recovered during a study of glioma-infiltrating T cells. General study points: Gliomas, especially low-grade, showed above-expected tissue-blood divergence; non-neoplastic patients showed below. CDR3 overlap between tissue and blood was very small.

Notes on this clonotype: No antigen is known for it. One end of the junction is discordant with germline, which a read error may explain.

Germline V gene lookup returns CDR1 MNHEY and CDR2 SVGEGT. The CDR3 extends over 15 amino acids. The iRepertoire nested amplicon-rescue multiplex PCR amplified TCR alpha and beta CDR3s from RNA. TCRdb analysed the multiplex PCR reads with MiXCR anew, one entry per CDR3 protein. The sample contains 160,000 or so distinct CDR3 sequences, around 45% of which appear only once. The clonotype comes from a human donor with low-grade glioma or glioblastoma, undergoing nonglioma brain surgery, or in good health (not recorded which). The chain is built from TRBV6-2 or TRBV6-3 and TRBJ2-2; TRBD1 matches 9 bases. The sequenced sample consisted of glioma tissue, nonneoplastic brain tissue, or PBMCs (not recorded which). In DNA form, the CDR3 reads TGTGCCTGCAGTTACACAGGGGGCGGCACCGGGGAGCTGTTTTTT. Its translation is CACSYTGGGTGELFF.